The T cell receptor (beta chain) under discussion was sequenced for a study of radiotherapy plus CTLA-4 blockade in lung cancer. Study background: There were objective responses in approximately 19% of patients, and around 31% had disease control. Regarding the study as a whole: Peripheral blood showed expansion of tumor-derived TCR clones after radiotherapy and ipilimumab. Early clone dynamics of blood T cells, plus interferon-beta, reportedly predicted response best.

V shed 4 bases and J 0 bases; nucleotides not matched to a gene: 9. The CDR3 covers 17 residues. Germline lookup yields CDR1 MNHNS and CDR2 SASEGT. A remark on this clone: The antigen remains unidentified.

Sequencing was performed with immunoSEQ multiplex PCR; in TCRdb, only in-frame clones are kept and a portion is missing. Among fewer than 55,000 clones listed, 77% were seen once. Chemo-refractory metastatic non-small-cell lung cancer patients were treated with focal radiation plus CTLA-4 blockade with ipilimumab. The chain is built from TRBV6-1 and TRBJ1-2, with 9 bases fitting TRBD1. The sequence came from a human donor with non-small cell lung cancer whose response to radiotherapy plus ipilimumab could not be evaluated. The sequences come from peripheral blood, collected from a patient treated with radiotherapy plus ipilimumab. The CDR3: CASSVNTGGSSNYGYTF. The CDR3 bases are TGTGCCAGCAGTGTAAATACAGGGGGCAGCTCTAACTATGGCTACACCTTC.